The subject of this entry is one TCR beta chain. Germline V gene lookup returns CDR1 LNHDA and CDR2 SQIVND (reference sequence). V trimming: 1 base; J trimming: 7 bases; junction bases outside the gene matches: 1. The CDR3 runs to 15 residues. This entry comes from a study of blood T cell repertoires in COVID-19. On the study more broadly: Sites in the United States, Italy and Spain provided acute and convalescent COVID-19 samples. PBMCs, B-cell-depleted T cells, or T cells provided the cDNA or gDNA that made up the material.

Authors' data handling: Amplification with reference gene primers provided the estimates of nucleated cell counts. Assay used: immunoSEQ multiplex PCR; TCRdb lists only in-frame clones, some missing. The V and J calls and clone size are taken from that table; D and trimming were inferred from the DNA. The data show fewer than 350,000 clones, with 81% seen just once and 2.5% to 3% held by the top ten. The receptor was isolated from an older woman with active or convalescent COVID-19. This chain joins TRBV19 and TRBJ2-1, with 13 bases matching TRBD2. Sequenced sample: peripheral blood. The CDR3 DNA is TGTGCCAGTAGTATAGTGACTAGCGGGGGGAATGAGCAGTTCTTC. Its translation is CASSIVTSGGNEQFF.